Detailed here is one T cell receptor beta chain. The protocol was immunoSEQ multiplex PCR, while the TCRdb copy is restricted to in-frame clones and leaves out a portion. Among 70,000 to 95,000 clones, roughly 94% were seen once, and the ten largest hold 0.2% to 0.3%. This CDR3 has 15 amino acids. Germline lookup yields CDR1 SGHDN and CDR2 FVKESK. The V and J ends lost 0 bases and 2 bases, in that order; junction bases with no gene match: 1. The sample is drawn from a study of technical replicates of blood from a handful of donors. The chain is built from TRBV14 and TRBJ2-7; 10 bases match TRBD2. The TCR comes from a human donor in good health. Material for sequencing was T cells isolated from PBMCs. The CDR3 nucleotides read TGTGCCAGCAGCCAAGAAGGACTAGCGGCCTACGAGCAGTACTTC. This sequence encodes CASSQEGLAAYEQYF. The variable domain in full, with the rest retrieved from reference TRBV14 and TRBJ2-7, is EAGVTQFPSHSVIEKGQTVTLRCDPISGHDNLYWYRRVMGKEIKFLLHFVKESKQDESGMPNNRFLAERTGGTYSTLKVQPAELEDSGVYFCASSQEGLAAYEQYFGPGTRLTVT.